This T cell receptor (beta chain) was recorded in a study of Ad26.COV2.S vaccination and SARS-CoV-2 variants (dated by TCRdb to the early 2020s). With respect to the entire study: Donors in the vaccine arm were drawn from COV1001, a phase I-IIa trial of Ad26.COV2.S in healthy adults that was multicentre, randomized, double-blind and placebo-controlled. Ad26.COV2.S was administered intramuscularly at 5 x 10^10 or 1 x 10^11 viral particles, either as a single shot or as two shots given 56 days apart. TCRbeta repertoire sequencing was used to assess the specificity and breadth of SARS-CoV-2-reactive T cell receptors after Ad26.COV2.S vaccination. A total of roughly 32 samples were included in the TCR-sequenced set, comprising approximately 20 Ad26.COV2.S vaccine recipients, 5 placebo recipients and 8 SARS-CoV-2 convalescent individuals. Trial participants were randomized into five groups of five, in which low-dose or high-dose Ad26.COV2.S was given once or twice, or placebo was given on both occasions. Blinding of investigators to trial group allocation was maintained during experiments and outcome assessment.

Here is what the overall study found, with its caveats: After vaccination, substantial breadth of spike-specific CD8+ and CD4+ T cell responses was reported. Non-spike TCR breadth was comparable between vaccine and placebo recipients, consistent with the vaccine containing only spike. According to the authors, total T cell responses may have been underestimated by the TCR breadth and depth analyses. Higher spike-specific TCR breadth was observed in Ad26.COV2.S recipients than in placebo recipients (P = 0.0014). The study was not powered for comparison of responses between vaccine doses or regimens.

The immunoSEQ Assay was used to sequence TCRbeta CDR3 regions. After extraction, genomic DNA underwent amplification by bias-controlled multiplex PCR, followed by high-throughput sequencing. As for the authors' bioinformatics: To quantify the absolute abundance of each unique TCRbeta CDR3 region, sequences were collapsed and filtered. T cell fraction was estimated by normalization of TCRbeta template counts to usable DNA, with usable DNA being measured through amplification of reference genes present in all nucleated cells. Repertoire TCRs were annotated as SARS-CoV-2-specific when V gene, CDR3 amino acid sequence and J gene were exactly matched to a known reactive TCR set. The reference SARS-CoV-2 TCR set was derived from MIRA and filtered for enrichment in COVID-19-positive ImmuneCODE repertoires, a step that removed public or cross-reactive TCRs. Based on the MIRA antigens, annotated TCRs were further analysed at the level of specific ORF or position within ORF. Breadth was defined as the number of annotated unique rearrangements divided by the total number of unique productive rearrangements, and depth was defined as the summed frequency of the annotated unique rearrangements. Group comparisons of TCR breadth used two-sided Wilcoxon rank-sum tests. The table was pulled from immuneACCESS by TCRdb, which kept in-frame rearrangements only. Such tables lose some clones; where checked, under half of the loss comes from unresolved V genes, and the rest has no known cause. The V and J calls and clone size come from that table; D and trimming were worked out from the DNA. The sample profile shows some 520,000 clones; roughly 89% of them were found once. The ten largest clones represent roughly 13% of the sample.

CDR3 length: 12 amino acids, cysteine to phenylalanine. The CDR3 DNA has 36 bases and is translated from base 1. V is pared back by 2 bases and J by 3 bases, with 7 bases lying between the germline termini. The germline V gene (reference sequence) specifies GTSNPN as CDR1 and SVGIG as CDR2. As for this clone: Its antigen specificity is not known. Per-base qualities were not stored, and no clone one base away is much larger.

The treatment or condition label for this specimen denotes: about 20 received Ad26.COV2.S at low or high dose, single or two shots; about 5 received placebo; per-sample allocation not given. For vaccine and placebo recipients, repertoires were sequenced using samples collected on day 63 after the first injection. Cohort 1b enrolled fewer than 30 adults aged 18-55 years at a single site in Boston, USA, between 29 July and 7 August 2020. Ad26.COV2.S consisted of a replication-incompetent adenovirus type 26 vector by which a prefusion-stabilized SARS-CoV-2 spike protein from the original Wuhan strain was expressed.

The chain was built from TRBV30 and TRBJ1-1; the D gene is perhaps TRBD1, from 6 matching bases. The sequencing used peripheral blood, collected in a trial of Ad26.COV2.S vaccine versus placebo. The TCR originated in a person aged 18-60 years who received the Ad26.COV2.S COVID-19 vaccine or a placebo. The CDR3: CAWSPGDTEAFF. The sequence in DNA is TGTGCCTGGAGTCCAGGGGACACTGAAGCTTTCTTT. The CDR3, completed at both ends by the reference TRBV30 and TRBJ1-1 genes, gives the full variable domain SQTIHQWPATLVQPVGSPLSLECTVEGTSNPNLYWYRQAAGRGLQLLFYSVGIGQISSEVPQNLSASRPQDRQFILSSKKLLLSDSGFYLCAWSPGDTEAFFGQGTRLTVV.